This passage covers 29 T cell receptor beta chains from one sample sequenced in a study of Graves' ophthalmopathy and Graves' hyperthyroidism (dated by TCRdb to 2016 to 2019). The instrument given in TCRdb is Illumina HiSeq 2000. For repertoire sequencing, TCR beta CDR3 regions were amplified from RNA transcripts. The first round was an RT-PCR using HTBI primers with the Qiagen OneStep RT-PCR kit, and this first round was followed by a second-round multiplex PCR, then size selection and purification. TCRdb redid the processing of the public reads, applying fastp at Q25 and MiXCR, and retained in-frame beta chains. For every CDR3 protein sequence, its rows merge into one entry that carries the most common genes and DNA. The sample includes about 39,000 distinct CDR3 sequences, with 50% observed a single time. Approximately 30% of the sample comes from the top ten. The sequencing sample was made of peripheral blood. These receptor sequences come from an adult woman with stable Graves' hyperthyroidism.

V gene TRBV29-1 combines with J gene TRBJ2-5, with TRBD2 identical over 12 bases. CDR1 and CDR2 (germline): SQVTM, ANQGSEA. J lost 2 bases, V lost 1 base, and 8 bases had no gene match. The CDR3 length is 17 residues. The CDR3 protein is CSVEGWLAGGPQETQYF. As DNA, the CDR3 is TGCAGCGTTGAAGGTTGGCTAGCGGGAGGGCCTCAAGAGACCCAGTACTTC. The full variable domain, completed using reference TRBV29-1 and TRBJ2-5, is SAVISQKPSRDICQRGTSLTIQCQVDSQVTMMFWYRQQPGQSLTLIATANQGSEATYESGFVIDKFPISRPNLTFSTLTVSNMSPEDSSIYLCSVEGWLAGGPQETQYFGPGTRLLVL.

The genes are TRBV24-1 and TRBJ2-3; 7 bases map to TRBD2. J was trimmed by 0 bases and V by 4 bases; bases with no gene match: 6. This CDR3 comprises 16 residues. CDR1 is KGHDR and CDR2 is SFDVKD in the germline V gene. CDR3 coding DNA: TGTGCCACCAGTGAAACAGCGGGACGAAGCACAGATACGCAGTATTTT. It encodes CATSETAGRSTDTQYF.

CDR3 coding DNA: TGTGCCAGCAGTTCGACTAGCGGCCAAGAGACCCAGTACTTC. Its translation is CASSSTSGQETQYF. The chain uses TRBV2 and TRBJ2-5, with 9 nucleotides matching TRBD2. In germline, CDR1 is SNHLY, CDR2 FYNNEI. The length of the CDR3 is 14 residues. Trimming at V came to 5 bases and at J to 1 base, leaving 2 bases not matched to a gene. Drawing the rest from reference TRBV2 and TRBJ2-5, the complete variable domain is EPEVTQTPSHQVTQMGQEVILRCVPISNHLYFYWYRQILGQKVEFLVSFYNNEISEKSEIFDDQFSVERPDGSNFTLKIRSTKLEDSAMYFCASSSTSGQETQYFGPGTRLLVL.

This clonotype came up many times. The CDR3 spells CASSPGWTGGRSYEQYF. The CDR3 DNA is TGTGCCAGCTCACCAGGGTGGACAGGGGGAAGGTCCTACGAGCAGTACTTC. This chain uses TRBV18 with TRBJ2-7, with 10 nucleotides matching TRBD1. V dropped 2 bases and J dropped 1; count of bases not matched to a gene: 8. CDR1 and CDR2 from the germline V gene are KGHSH and LQKENI. The CDR3 has 17 amino acids. Looking up the rest from reference TRBV18 and TRBJ2-7 gives the full variable domain: NAGVMQNPRHLVRRRGQEARLRCSPMKGHSHVYWYRQLPEEGLKFMVYLQKENIIDESGMPKERFSAEFPKEGPSILRIQQVVRGDSAAYFCASSPGWTGGRSYEQYFGPGTRLTVT.

V usage is TRBV7-3 and J usage is TRBJ2-7; 7 nucleotides agree with TRBD2. The CDR3 extends over 16 amino acids. Per the germline V gene, CDR1 is SGHTA and CDR2 is FQGTGA. V shed 2 bases and J 0 bases; nucleotides not matched to a gene: 7. CDR3 DNA sequence: TGTGCCAGCAGCTTAGGATCCGGGAGGTGCTCCTACGAGCAGTACTTC. Its protein is CASSLGSGRCSYEQYF.

The chain links TRBV7-9 to TRBJ2-3; 10 bases are shared with TRBD1. V shed 1 base, J shed 4 bases, and the junction held 5 bases outside the gene matches. This CDR3 is built from 16 residues. The germline gives CDR1 SEHNR, CDR2 FQNEAQ (reference sequence). CDR3 sequence (DNA): TGTGCCAGCAGCTTAGGACAGGGGGCCGGCGCAGATACGCAGTATTTT. Its protein product is CASSLGQGAGADTQYF.

This clonotype was picked up many times. J is TRBJ1-1 and V is TRBV20-1; D call uncertain. This CDR3 spans 11 amino acids. Trimming removed 5 bases at V and 4 bases at J, with 8 bases between. In germline, CDR1 is DFQATT, CDR2 SNEGSKA (reference sequence). The CDR3 is CSALGFTEAFF. The CDR3 DNA sequence: TGCAGTGCTTTGGGCTTCACTGAAGCTTTCTTT.

This clonotype was counted many times. J is TRBJ2-7 and V is TRBV6-5, with 9 bases matching TRBD2. The CDR3 is 14 residues long. The J segment lost 5 bases and the V segment lost 2 bases, leaving 4 bases of the junction unmatched. Germline CDR1 is MNHEY and CDR2 is SVGAGI. CDR3 residues: CASSYLAGINEQYF. The DNA for the CDR3 is TGTGCCAGCAGTTACCTAGCGGGGATAAACGAGCAGTACTTC.

This clonotype has at least ten counts. This sequence joins TRBV28 and TRBJ1-5; D ambiguous. Trimming pared 7 bases from V and 2 bases from J, leaving 6 bases between. Germline V CDR1 and CDR2: MDHEN, SYDVKM. The CDR3 covers 12 residues. The CDR3 here is CASTPGNQPQHF. The CDR3 DNA reads TGTGCCAGCACCCCGGGCAATCAGCCCCAGCATTTT.

This clonotype was detected only once. This chain connects TRBV20-1 to TRBJ1-1, with D possibly being TRBD1 (6 bases). The germline gives CDR1 DFQATT, CDR2 SNEGSKA (reference sequence). The CDR3 is 13 amino acids. V was clipped by 1 base and J by 5 bases, with 11 bases between them. Here the CDR3 reads CSARADRWTEAFF. In DNA, the CDR3 is TGCAGTGCTAGAGCCGACAGGTGGACTGAAGCTTTCTTT.

V is TRBV7-2 and J is TRBJ2-7, with 12 bases lining up with TRBD2. In germline, CDR1 is SGHTA, CDR2 FQGNSA. The CDR3 is 15 residues long. Trimming removed 3 bases from V and 5 bases from J; junction bases left unmatched: 5. CDR3 protein: CASSFTSGRFDEQYF. As DNA, the CDR3 is TGTGCCAGCAGCTTCACTAGCGGGAGGTTCGACGAGCAGTACTTC.

The chain employs TRBV2 and TRBJ2-7; 14 bases align to TRBD2. This CDR3 is built from 18 residues. The germline V gene has CDR1 SNHLY and CDR2 FYNNEI. Unmatched junction bases numbered 15, after V lost 6 bases and J lost 5 bases. The CDR3 nucleotides read TGTGCCAGCAGCCCAGGGGAGGGACTAGCGGGAGTCTATAACGAGCAGTACTTC. This encodes CASSPGEGLAGVYNEQYF.

This clonotype has ten or more counts. An end of the junction does not agree with germline; a read error may underlie this. The CDR3 region is CASSEGQGTDYGYTF. For the CDR3, the DNA is TGTGCCAGCAGCGAAGGACAGGGTACGGACTATGGCTACACCTTC. The V gene is TRBV2, the J gene TRBJ1-2, with TRBD1 matching 8 bases. The CDR3 extends over 15 amino acids. Germline-derived CDR1 and CDR2 are SNHLY and FYNNEI.

Comments on this clonotype: The CDR3 carries no conserved terminal phenylalanine or tryptophan, so it likely arises from a read error. The limits of the CDR3 on the DNA are not certain, so only TCRdb's listed CDR3 is given. The chain is built from TRBV7-9 and TRBJ1-5; TRBD1 is the table's D call, not checked against the DNA. The CDR3 contains 16 residues when both ends are counted. Germline V lookup: CDR1 SEHNR, CDR2 FQNEAQ (reference sequence). The CDR3 region is CASSPDSQVSNQPQQT.

This clonotype showed up many times. V gene TRBV14 combines with J gene TRBJ2-1, with TRBD2 as a possible D gene (5 bases). This CDR3 has 12 amino acids. Trimming removed 2 bases at V and 8 bases at J, with 7 bases between. Germline V lookup: CDR1 SGHDN, CDR2 FVKESK. The CDR3 loop is CASSQRRDEQFF. CDR3 in DNA: TGTGCCAGCAGCCAAAGGCGGGATGAGCAGTTCTTC.

In this sample, this clonotype turned up once. The J gene is TRBJ1-5, the V gene TRBV25-1, with 8 positions matching TRBD1. The CDR3 is made up of 16 amino acids. Germline V CDR1 and CDR2: MGHDK, SYGVNS. Germline trimming cut 8 bases from V and 1 base from J; bases unmatched to any gene: 10. CDR3 protein: CASAPPGQASNQPQHF. CDR3 nucleotide sequence: TGTGCCAGCGCTCCCCCGGGACAGGCCAGCAATCAGCCCCAGCATTTT. Full variable domain (rest looked up from reference TRBV25-1 and TRBJ1-5): EADIYQTPRYLVIGTGKKITLECSQTMGHDKMYWYQQDPGMELHLIHYSYGVNSTEKGDLSSESTVSRIRTEHFPLTLESARPSHTSQYLCASAPPGQASNQPQHFGDGTRLSIL.

The chain recombines TRBV5-1 with TRBJ2-7; D is unresolved. Germline CDR1 reads SGHRS; CDR2 reads YFSETQ. With 4 bases removed from V and 3 bases from J, the gap between germline ends came to 14 bases. The CDR3 totals 14 residues. The CDR3 loop reads CASSPSQKGYEQYF. The CDR3 DNA follows: TGCGCCAGCAGCCCGTCTCAAAAGGGCTACGAGCAGTACTTC.

This clonotype was detected ten times or more. This chain joins TRBV7-8 and TRBJ2-2; D uncertain. This CDR3 spans 14 amino acids. Germline-derived CDR1 and CDR2 are SGHVS and FQNEAQ. Trimming shortened V by 5 bases and J by 1 base, and 8 bases separated the two germline ends. The CDR3 nucleotides are TGTGCCAGCAGCCCCCGACAGAACACCGGGGAGCTGTTTTTT. As protein: CASSPRQNTGELFF. Full variable domain (outside the CDR3, taken from reference TRBV7-8 and TRBJ2-2): GAGVSQSPRYKVAKRGQDVALRCDPISGHVSLFWYQQALGQGPEFLTYFQNEAQLDKSGLPSDRFFAERPEGSVSTLKIQRTQQEDSAVYLCASSPRQNTGELFFGEGSRLTVL.

The sample holds many counts of this clonotype. The CDR3 spells CASSQDQMGTQYF. CDR3 in DNA: TGCGCCAGCAGCCAAGATCAGATGGGGACCCAGTACTTC. The J gene is TRBJ2-5, the V gene TRBV4-1; D ambiguous. V shed 0 bases and J shed 7 bases, with 9 bases lying between them. Germline loops: CDR1 MGHRA, CDR2 YSYEKL. The CDR3 has 13 amino acids.

The rearrangement uses TRBV5-1 and TRBJ1-1; D is uncertain. Trimming took off 1 base at V and 2 bases at J, with 3 bases between the two ends. The CDR3 has 12 amino acids. CDR1 is SGHRS, CDR2 YFSETQ, per germline. The CDR3 here is CASSLTNTEAFF. The DNA for the CDR3 is TGCGCCAGCAGCTTGACCAACACTGAAGCTTTCTTT.

By share, this clonotype ranks as medium-sized. V is TRBV12-3 or TRBV12-4 and J is TRBJ2-7; 7 bases line up with TRBD2. This CDR3 is 14 amino acids long. V shed 3 bases and J 4 bases; nucleotides not matched to a gene: 6. The CDR3 protein is CASSFRGTIYEQYF. DNA of the CDR3: TGTGCCAGCAGTTTTCGGGGGACTATTTACGAGCAGTACTTC.

This clonotype was seen repeatedly, ten times or more. A much larger clone lies a single base off, so this may be a read error. The CDR3 spells CASSPGLAGPRRYF. The DNA for the CDR3 is TGTGCCAGCAGTCCCGGACTAGCGGGACCACGGCGGTACTTC. This chain uses TRBV12-3 or TRBV12-4 with TRBJ2-7, with 12 nucleotides matching TRBD2. The CDR3 covers 14 residues. J was trimmed by 12 bases and V by 5 bases; bases with no gene match: 11.

The gene calls are TRBV29-1 and TRBJ1-5; 9 bases match TRBD1. Germline lookup yields CDR1 SQVTM and CDR2 ANQGSEA. Germline trimming cut 6 bases from V and 5 bases from J; bases unmatched to any gene: 8. This CDR3 is built from 14 residues. The CDR3 protein is CSVRQGTGYQPQHF. The DNA for the CDR3 is TGCAGCGTACGCCAGGGGACAGGGTATCAGCCCCAGCATTTT.

The V gene is TRBV20-1, the J gene TRBJ2-5; 11 nucleotides line up with TRBD1. Germline V gene lookup returns CDR1 DFQATT and CDR2 SNEGSKA (reference sequence). The V segment lost 6 bases and the J segment 4 bases; nucleotides outside the gene matches: 10. The CDR3 covers 15 residues. The CDR3 region is CSASRGQGEGETQYF. In DNA form, the CDR3 reads TGCAGTGCCAGCAGGGGACAGGGGGAGGGAGAGACCCAGTACTTC.

A few counts support this clonotype. The J gene is TRBJ2-3, the V gene TRBV5-1; 13 nucleotides agree with TRBD2. CDR1 and CDR2 (germline): SGHRS, YFSETQ. The CDR3 loop spans 16 amino acids. Germline trimming cut 0 bases from V and 6 bases from J; bases unmatched to any gene: 4. CDR3 DNA sequence: TGCGCCAGCAGCTTGGGGACTAGCGGGAGAGGCGATACGCAGTATTTT. Protein product: CASSLGTSGRGDTQYF.

Many counts were recorded for this clonotype. The chain employs TRBV27 and TRBJ1-5; no clear D. Germline V gives CDR1 MNHEY, CDR2 SMNVEV (reference sequence). With 3 bases removed from V and 4 bases from J, the gap between germline ends came to 7 bases. There are 13 residues in the CDR3. Here the CDR3 DNA reads TGTGCCAGCAGTTTGCAGGTTAATCAGCCCCAGCATTTT. This sequence encodes CASSLQVNQPQHF.

This clonotype was seen many times. The rearrangement links TRBV5-8 to TRBJ2-7; no reliable D call. The V end lost 0 bases, the J end lost 7 bases, and 14 bases lay between the germline ends. This CDR3 is 14 amino acids long. CDR1 is SGHTS, CDR2 YDEGEE, per germline. The CDR3 sequence: CASSLEGRLGEQYF. Written as DNA, the CDR3 is TGTGCCAGCAGCTTGGAGGGCCGGTTGGGGGAGCAGTACTTC.

This clonotype has a count of ten or more. V is TRBV24-1 and J is TRBJ2-3; a weak D match, TRBD1 (5 bases). Germline CDR1 reads KGHDR; CDR2 reads SFDVKD. The CDR3 spans 15 residues. The V and J ends lost 5 bases and 4 bases respectively, with 15 bases between them. As DNA, the CDR3 is TGTGCCACCAGTGGGGGCTGGGGCCCCTCAGATACGCAGTATTTT. This codes for CATSGGWGPSDTQYF.

This clonotype was seen many times. The genes are TRBV9 and TRBJ1-1, with D unclear. This CDR3 spans 15 amino acids. Germline loops: CDR1 SGDLS, CDR2 YYNGEE. The V gene lost 4 bases and the J gene lost 6 bases, with 19 bases spanning the gap. DNA of the CDR3: TGTGCCAGCAGCTACTCGGTCGGGCGGGGTGCTGAAGCTTTCTTT. Translation gives CASSYSVGRGAEAFF.